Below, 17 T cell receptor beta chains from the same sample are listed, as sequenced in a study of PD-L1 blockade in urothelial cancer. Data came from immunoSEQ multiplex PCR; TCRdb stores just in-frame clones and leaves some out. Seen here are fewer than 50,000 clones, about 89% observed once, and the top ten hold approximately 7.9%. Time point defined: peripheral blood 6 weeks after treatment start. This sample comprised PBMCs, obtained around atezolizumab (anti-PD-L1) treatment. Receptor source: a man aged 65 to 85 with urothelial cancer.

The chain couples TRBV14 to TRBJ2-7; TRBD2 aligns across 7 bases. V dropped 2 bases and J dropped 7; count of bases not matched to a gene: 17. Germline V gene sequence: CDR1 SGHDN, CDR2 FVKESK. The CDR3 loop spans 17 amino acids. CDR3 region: CASSQTWGGLASREQYF. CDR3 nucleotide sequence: TGTGCCAGCAGCCAAACCTGGGGAGGGTTAGCTTCAAGGGAGCAGTACTTC.

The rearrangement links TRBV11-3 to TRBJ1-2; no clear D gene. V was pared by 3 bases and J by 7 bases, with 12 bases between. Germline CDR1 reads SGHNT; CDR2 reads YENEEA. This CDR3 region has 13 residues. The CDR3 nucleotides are TGTGCCAGCAGCTTGAGTGCGGAAACTGGCTACACCTTC. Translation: CASSLSAETGYTF.

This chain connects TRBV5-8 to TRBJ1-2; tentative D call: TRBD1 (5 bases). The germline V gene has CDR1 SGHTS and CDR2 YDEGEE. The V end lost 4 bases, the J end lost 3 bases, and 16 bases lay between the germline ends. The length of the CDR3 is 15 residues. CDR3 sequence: CASSVTRDRDYGYTF. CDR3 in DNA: TGTGCCAGCAGCGTAACCAGGGATCGGGACTATGGCTACACCTTC.

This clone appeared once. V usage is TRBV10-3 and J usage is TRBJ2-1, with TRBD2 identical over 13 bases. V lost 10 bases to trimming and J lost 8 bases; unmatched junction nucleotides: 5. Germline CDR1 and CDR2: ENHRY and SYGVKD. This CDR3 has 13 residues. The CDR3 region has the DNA TGTGCCACCGGACTAGCGGGAGCGGATGAGCAGTTCTTC. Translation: CATGLAGADEQFF.

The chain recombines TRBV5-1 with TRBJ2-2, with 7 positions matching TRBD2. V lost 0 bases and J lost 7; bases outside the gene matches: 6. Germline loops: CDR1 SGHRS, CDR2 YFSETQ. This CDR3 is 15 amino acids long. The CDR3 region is CASSLAVPGGGELFF. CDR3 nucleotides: TGCGCCAGCAGCTTGGCCGTGCCGGGGGGCGGGGAGCTGTTTTTT.

CDR3 sequence (DNA): TGTGCCAGCAGCTTACGGACTAGCGGGAGGGCAGATACGCAGTATTTT. Translating it yields CASSLRTSGRADTQYF. The chain joins TRBV5-6 to TRBJ2-3, with 15 bases lining up with TRBD2. Germline V CDR1 and CDR2: SGHDT, YYEEEE. The CDR3 covers 16 residues. J gave up 4 bases and V 2 bases, and 2 bases lay outside the gene matches.

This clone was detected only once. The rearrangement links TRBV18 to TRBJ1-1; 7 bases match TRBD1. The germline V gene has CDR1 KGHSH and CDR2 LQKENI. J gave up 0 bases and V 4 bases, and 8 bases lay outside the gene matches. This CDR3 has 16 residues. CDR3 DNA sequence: TGTGCCAGCTCACGGCAAAGGACAGGTATGAACACTGAAGCTTTCTTT. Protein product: CASSRQRTGMNTEAFF.

CDR3 region: CASSLAQGGVYGYTF. The CDR3 nucleotides read TGTGCCAGCAGCTTGGCACAGGGGGGCGTCTATGGCTACACCTTC. The chain carries TRBV5-5 and TRBJ1-2, with TRBD1 identical over 8 bases. CDR3 size: 15 residues. J was trimmed by 4 bases and V by 0 bases; bases with no gene match: 5. The germline gives CDR1 SGHKS, CDR2 YYEKEE (reference sequence).

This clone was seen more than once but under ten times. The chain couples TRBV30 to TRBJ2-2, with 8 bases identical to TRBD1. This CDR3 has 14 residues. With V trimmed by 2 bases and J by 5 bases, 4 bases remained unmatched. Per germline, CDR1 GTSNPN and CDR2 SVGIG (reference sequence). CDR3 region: CAWSFQGATGELFF. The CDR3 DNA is TGTGCCTGGAGTTTCCAGGGGGCTACCGGGGAGCTGTTTTTT.

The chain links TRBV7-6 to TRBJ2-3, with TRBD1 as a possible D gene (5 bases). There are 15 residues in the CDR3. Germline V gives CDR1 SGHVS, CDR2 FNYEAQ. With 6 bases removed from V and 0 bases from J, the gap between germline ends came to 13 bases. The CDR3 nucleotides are TGTGCCAGCAGTTTCGGACATCTTAGCACAGATACGCAGTATTTT. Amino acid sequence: CASSFGHLSTDTQYF. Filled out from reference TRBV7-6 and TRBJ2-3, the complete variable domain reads GAGVSQSPRYKVTKRGQDVALRCDPISGHVSLYWYRQALGQGPEFLTYFNYEAQQDKSGLPNDRFSAERPEGSISTLTIQRTEQRDSAMYRCASSFGHLSTDTQYFGPGTRLTVL.

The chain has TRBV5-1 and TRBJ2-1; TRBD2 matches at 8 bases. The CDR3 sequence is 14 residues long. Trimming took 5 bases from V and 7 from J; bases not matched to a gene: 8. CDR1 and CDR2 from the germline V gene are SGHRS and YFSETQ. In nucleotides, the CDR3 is TGCGCCAGCAGTAAAACTAGCGGAGAGAATGAGCAGTTCTTC. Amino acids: CASSKTSGENEQFF.

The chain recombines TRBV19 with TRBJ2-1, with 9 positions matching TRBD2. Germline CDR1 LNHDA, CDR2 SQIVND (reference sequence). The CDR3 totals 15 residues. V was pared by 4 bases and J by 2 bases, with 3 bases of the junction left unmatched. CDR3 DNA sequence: TGTGCCAGTAGTACTAGCGGGGTGACCTACAATGAGCAGTTCTTC. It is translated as CASSTSGVTYNEQFF.

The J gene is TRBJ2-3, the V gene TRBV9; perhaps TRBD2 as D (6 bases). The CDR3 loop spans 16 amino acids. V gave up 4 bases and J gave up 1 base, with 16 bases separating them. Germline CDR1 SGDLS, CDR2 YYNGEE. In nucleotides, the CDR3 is TGTGCCAGCAGCCCTATTACTAGCCGACGCACAGATACGCAGTATTTT. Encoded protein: CASSPITSRRTDTQYF.

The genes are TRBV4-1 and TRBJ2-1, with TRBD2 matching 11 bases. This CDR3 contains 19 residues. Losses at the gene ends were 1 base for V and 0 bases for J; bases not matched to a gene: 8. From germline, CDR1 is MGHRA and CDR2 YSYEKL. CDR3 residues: CASSQGRLAGGSSYNEQFF. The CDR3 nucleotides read TGCGCCAGCAGCCAAGGTCGGCTAGCGGGAGGAAGCTCCTACAATGAGCAGTTCTTC.

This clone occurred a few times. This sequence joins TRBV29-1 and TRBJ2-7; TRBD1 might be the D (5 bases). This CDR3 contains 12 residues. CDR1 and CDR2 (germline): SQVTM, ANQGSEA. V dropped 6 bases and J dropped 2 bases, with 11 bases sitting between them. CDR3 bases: TGCAGCGTAAGTAGGGGTCCCTACGAGCAGTACTTC. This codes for CSVSRGPYEQYF.

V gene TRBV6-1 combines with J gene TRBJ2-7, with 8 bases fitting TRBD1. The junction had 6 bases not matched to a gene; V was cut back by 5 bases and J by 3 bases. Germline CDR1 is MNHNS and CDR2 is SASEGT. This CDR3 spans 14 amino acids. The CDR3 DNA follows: TGTGCCAGCAGTTTAACCGACAGGGGCTACGAGCAGTACTTC. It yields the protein CASSLTDRGYEQYF.

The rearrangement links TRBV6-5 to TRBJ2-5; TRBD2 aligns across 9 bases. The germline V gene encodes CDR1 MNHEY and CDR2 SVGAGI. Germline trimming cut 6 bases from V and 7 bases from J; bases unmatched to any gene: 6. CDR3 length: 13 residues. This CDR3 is CASRRTSAGTQYF. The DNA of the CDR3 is TGTGCCAGCAGGCGGACTAGCGCCGGGACCCAGTACTTC.